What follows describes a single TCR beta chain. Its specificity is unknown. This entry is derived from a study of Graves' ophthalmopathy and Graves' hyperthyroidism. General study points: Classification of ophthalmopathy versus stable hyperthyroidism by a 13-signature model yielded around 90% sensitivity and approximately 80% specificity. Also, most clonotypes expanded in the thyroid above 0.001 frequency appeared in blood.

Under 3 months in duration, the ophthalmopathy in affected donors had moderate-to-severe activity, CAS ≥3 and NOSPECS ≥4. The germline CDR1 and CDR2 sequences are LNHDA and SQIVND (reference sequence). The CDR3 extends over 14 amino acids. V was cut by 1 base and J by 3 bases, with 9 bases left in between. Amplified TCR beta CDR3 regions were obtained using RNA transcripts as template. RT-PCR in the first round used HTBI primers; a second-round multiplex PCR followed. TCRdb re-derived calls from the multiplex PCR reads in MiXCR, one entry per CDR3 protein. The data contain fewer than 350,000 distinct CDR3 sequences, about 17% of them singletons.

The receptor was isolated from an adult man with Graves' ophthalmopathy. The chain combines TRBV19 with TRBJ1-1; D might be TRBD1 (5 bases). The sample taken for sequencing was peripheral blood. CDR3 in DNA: TGTGCCAGTAGTATAGGGACATCGTACACTGAAGCTTTCTTT. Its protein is CASSIGTSYTEAFF.